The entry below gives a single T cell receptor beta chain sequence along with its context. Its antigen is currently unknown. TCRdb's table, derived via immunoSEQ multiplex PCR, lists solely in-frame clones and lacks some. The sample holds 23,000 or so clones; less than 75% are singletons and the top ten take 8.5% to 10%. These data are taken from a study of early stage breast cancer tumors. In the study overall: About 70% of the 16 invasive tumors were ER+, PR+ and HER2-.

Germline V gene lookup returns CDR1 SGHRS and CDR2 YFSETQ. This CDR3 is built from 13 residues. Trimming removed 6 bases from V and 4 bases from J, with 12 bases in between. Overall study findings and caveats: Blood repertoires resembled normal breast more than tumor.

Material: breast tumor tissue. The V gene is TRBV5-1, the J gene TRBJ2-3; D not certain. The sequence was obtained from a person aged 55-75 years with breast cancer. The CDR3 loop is CASTSRPPDTQYF. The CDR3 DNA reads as TGCGCCAGCACCAGCAGGCCTCCAGATACGCAGTATTTT.